The sample holds many counts of the clone carrying this T cell receptor beta chain. The antigen remains undetermined. For TCRbeta, the library was prepared with unique molecular identifiers. Each CDR3 protein gets one entry after TCRdb re-called the PCR reads with MiXCR. The sample comprises about 490,000 distinct CDR3 sequences, about 10% of which are singletons, and 2% to 2.5% rests with the top ten. The record originates from a study of T-cell reconstitution after alpha-beta-depleted transplantation in children. V shed 4 bases and J shed 2 bases, with 10 bases lying between them. Looked up from germline, CDR1 is SGHRS and CDR2 is YFSETQ. CDR3 size: 14 residues. The study's findings and limits: Reports say that about two months after transplant, the alpha-beta T cells came out of several hundred graft clones that had expanded. Some patients' high day-60 TCRbeta diversity was traced to surviving recipient T cells and thymic progenitors. T-cell numbers and diversity, one year after transplant, stemmed largely from T cells that were newly produced.

This TCR came from a child under 10 years old with inherited bone marrow failure, due to receive a stem cell transplant. Sample: PBMCs, taken before TCRalphabeta/CD19-depleted stem cell transplant. The genes are TRBV5-1 and TRBJ2-1, with D perhaps TRBD1 (6 bases). CDR3 sequence (DNA): TGCGCCAGCAGCCGGGCAGGGGCCTACAATGAGCAGTTCTTC. Translating it yields CASSRAGAYNEQFF.